The TCR beta chain under discussion was sequenced for a study of T cells after yellow fever vaccination. With respect to this clonotype: The antigen remains unidentified.

TCRdb ran MiXCR on the 5' RACE reads and lists one entry per CDR3 protein. Altogether roughly 120,000 distinct CDR3 sequences are present, under 9% being singletons, with the ten largest covering 25%. The study, taken as a whole, reports: Clonotypes shared by both compartments, CD4 and CD8, made up a small share.

From germline, CDR1 is MNHEY and CDR2 SVGEGT. V lost 2 bases to trimming and J lost 4 bases, with 29 bases between them. This CDR3 has 20 amino acids. The genes are TRBV6-2 or TRBV6-3 and TRBJ1-2; D is possibly TRBD1 (6 bases). Here the sequenced sample was CD8+ T cells sorted from PBMCs, taken 45 days after the yellow fever booster vaccination. The clonotype originates from a man between 25 and 39 years old who received the YFV17D yellow fever vaccine. This chain's CDR3 is CASSYAEAFRGEGDFYGYTF. The CDR3 DNA follows: TGTGCCAGCAGTTACGCCGAAGCCTTCAGGGGAGAAGGGGACTTCTATGGCTACACCTTC.